This section outlines one TCR beta chain sequence together with its context. The data are from a study of blood T cell repertoires in COVID-19. Study-wide background: From T cells, B-cell-depleted T cells, or PBMCs came the material, which was cDNA or gDNA.

The J segment lost 3 bases and the V segment lost 4 bases, leaving 6 bases of the junction unmatched. This CDR3 has 15 residues. CDR1 SEHNR and CDR2 FQNEAQ come from the germline V gene (reference sequence). In the study's own analysis: Reference gene primers were amplified, and this amplification served to estimate nucleated cell counts. Sequencing used immunoSEQ multiplex PCR; TCRdb keeps in-frame clones, though not all of them. V and J calls and clone size are as listed in that table; D and trimming were resolved from the DNA. There are roughly 38,000 clones in the sample; around 78% occur only once, and about 35% lies in the top ten.

Source material: peripheral blood. J is TRBJ1-5 and V is TRBV7-9; 7 nucleotides match TRBD1. The clonotype originates from a man aged 55 to 69 with acute or convalescent COVID-19. The CDR3 sequence: CASSSDRANNQPQHF. CDR3 nucleotides: TGTGCCAGCAGCTCCGACAGGGCAAACAATCAGCCCCAGCATTTT.